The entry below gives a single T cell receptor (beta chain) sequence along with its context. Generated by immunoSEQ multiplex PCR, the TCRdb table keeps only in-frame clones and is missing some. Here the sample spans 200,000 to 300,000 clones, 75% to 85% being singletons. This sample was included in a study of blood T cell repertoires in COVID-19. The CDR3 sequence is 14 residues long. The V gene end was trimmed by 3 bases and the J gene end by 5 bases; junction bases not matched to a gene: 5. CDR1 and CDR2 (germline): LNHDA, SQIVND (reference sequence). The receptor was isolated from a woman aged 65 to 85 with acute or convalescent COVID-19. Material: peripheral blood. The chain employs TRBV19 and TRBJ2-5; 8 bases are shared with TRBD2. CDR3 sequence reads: CASSMSGGVETQYF. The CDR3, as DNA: TGTGCCAGTAGTATGTCGGGAGGGGTGGAGACCCAGTACTTC.